The T cell receptor (beta chain) under discussion was sequenced for a study of shared clonotypes between healthy human individuals. Sequenced by immunoSEQ multiplex PCR; TCRdb stores in-frame clones only, minus some. The table includes 950,000 to 1,200,000 clones, 77% detected once. Donation came from healthy HIV-negative adults that had no recent acute infections or vaccinations. Germline V lookup: CDR1 MDHEN, CDR2 SYDVKM. Unmatched junction bases numbered 11, after V lost 11 bases and J lost 5 bases. The CDR3 extends over 14 amino acids. Sequenced material: memory CD4+ T cells from PBMCs. The subset here: CD45RA-negative fraction. The sequence was collected from a man younger than 35 in good health. Some clones in this sample may be carry-over from other donors' samples. V usage is TRBV28 and J usage is TRBJ2-7, with TRBD1 matching over 11 bases. CDR3 DNA: TGTGCCTCCCGGGCCCCGGGACAGGGGGACGAGCAGTACTTC. It translates to CASRAPGQGDEQYF.